These 10 T cell receptor beta chains came from one sample sequenced in a study of CD8+ T cells in alopecia areata. In each case, RNA was isolated and then reverse transcribed into cDNA as the sequencing template. Using immunoSEQ multiplex PCR, the repertoire was profiled, and TCRdb retains in-frame clones only, with some absent. Found here are 150,000 to 160,000 clones, around half of them singletons; the top ten hold 19%. Sequenced here: CD8+ T cells sorted from blood, sampled at week 0. The source of these receptors is a human donor with alopecia areata.

J is TRBJ2-7 and V is TRBV29-1; TRBD1 agrees at 8 bases. The CDR3 is 12 amino acids. J gave up 6 bases and V 4 bases, and 5 bases lay outside the gene matches. The germline V gene encodes CDR1 SQVTM and CDR2 ANQGSEA. CDR3 sequence (DNA): TGCAGCGTTGCGGACAGGGTAGTCGAGCAGTACTTC. Translated: CSVADRVVEQYF.

The chain uses TRBV30 and TRBJ2-1; 7 nucleotides match TRBD2. Germline assignment: CDR1 GTSNPN and CDR2 SVGIG (reference sequence). This CDR3 has 13 amino acids. The V gene end was trimmed by 0 bases and the J gene end by 10 bases; junction bases not matched to a gene: 6. CDR3 coding DNA: TGTGCCTGGAGTGTTCGGGCCGGGGGGGAGCAGTTCTTC. Translating gives CAWSVRAGGEQFF.

This chain joins TRBV13 and TRBJ2-7, with D possibly called TRBD1 or TRBD2 (5 bases each). The germline V and J ends were trimmed by 5 bases and 6 bases, with 11 bases remaining between them. This CDR3 is built from 12 residues. CDR1 PRHDT and CDR2 FYEKMQ come from the germline V gene (reference sequence). In DNA form, the CDR3 reads TGTGCCAGCAGCGAAGAGGGGCGCGAGCAGTACTTC. This sequence encodes CASSEEGREQYF.

This chain connects TRBV13 to TRBJ1-1, with D possibly being TRBD1 (5 bases). Trimming removed 3 bases from V and 6 bases from J, with 8 bases in between. In germline, CDR1 is PRHDT, CDR2 FYEKMQ (reference sequence). The CDR3 has 12 amino acids. CDR3 sequence reads: CASSFDRAEAFF. In nucleotides, the CDR3 is TGTGCCAGCAGCTTCGACAGAGCTGAAGCTTTCTTT.

This chain joins TRBV9 and TRBJ2-3; 8 bases are a match to TRBD2. The CDR3 extends over 15 amino acids. Trimming at V came to 2 bases and at J to 1 base, leaving 3 bases not matched to a gene. Per germline, CDR1 SGDLS and CDR2 YYNGEE. CDR3 DNA sequence: TGTGCCAGCAGCGTTAGCGGGGCGGGCACAGATACGCAGTATTTT. It encodes CASSVSGAGTDTQYF.

The sample holds one count of this clone. The junction departs from germline at one end; a sequencing error may be responsible. The rearrangement links TRBV27 to TRBJ1-2; D is uncertain. The CDR3 consists of 13 residues. The germline V gene has CDR1 MNHEY and CDR2 SMNVEV (reference sequence). The CDR3 nucleotides are TGTGCCAGCAGTAAGCACGCTAACGATGGCTACACCTTC. Translation gives CASSKHANDGYTF.

This clone was seen more than once but under ten times. This chain connects TRBV13 to TRBJ1-2; D possibly corresponds to TRBD1 (5 bases). The length of the CDR3 is 16 residues. CDR1 and CDR2 from the germline V gene are PRHDT and FYEKMQ (reference sequence). With 4 bases removed from V and 0 bases from J, the gap between germline ends came to 15 bases. CDR3 sequence: CASSSNLDSPNYGYTF. In DNA form, the CDR3 reads TGTGCCAGCAGCTCAAACCTCGACAGTCCTAACTATGGCTACACCTTC.

The chain combines TRBV30 with TRBJ1-1; the D gene is possibly TRBD1 (6 bases). This CDR3 region has 14 residues. The V end lost 4 bases, the J end lost 2 bases, and 14 bases lay between the germline ends. Germline-derived CDR1 and CDR2 are GTSNPN and SVGIG (reference sequence). The CDR3 reads CAWNREGVNTEAFF. CDR3 in DNA: TGTGCCTGGAACAGGGAAGGAGTTAACACTGAAGCTTTCTTT.

The chain couples TRBV30 to TRBJ1-3; D ambiguous. The V end lost 0 bases, the J end lost 2 bases, and 5 bases lay between the germline ends. The V gene's germline CDR1 is GTSNPN and CDR2 SVGIG (reference sequence). CDR3 length: 13 amino acids. The DNA of the CDR3 is TGTGCCTGGAGTGTACGTCCTGGAAACACCATATATTTT. Its translation: CAWSVRPGNTIYF.

Points on this clone: Germline and junction disagree at one end, which may indicate a read error. The V gene is TRBV25-1, the J gene TRBJ1-4; D is unclear. CDR3 size: 13 residues. Per germline, CDR1 MGHDK and CDR2 SYGVNS. CDR3 protein: CASSVPPDEKLFF. The DNA of the CDR3 is TGTGCCAGTAGTGTCCCTCCGGATGAAAAACTGTTTTTT.